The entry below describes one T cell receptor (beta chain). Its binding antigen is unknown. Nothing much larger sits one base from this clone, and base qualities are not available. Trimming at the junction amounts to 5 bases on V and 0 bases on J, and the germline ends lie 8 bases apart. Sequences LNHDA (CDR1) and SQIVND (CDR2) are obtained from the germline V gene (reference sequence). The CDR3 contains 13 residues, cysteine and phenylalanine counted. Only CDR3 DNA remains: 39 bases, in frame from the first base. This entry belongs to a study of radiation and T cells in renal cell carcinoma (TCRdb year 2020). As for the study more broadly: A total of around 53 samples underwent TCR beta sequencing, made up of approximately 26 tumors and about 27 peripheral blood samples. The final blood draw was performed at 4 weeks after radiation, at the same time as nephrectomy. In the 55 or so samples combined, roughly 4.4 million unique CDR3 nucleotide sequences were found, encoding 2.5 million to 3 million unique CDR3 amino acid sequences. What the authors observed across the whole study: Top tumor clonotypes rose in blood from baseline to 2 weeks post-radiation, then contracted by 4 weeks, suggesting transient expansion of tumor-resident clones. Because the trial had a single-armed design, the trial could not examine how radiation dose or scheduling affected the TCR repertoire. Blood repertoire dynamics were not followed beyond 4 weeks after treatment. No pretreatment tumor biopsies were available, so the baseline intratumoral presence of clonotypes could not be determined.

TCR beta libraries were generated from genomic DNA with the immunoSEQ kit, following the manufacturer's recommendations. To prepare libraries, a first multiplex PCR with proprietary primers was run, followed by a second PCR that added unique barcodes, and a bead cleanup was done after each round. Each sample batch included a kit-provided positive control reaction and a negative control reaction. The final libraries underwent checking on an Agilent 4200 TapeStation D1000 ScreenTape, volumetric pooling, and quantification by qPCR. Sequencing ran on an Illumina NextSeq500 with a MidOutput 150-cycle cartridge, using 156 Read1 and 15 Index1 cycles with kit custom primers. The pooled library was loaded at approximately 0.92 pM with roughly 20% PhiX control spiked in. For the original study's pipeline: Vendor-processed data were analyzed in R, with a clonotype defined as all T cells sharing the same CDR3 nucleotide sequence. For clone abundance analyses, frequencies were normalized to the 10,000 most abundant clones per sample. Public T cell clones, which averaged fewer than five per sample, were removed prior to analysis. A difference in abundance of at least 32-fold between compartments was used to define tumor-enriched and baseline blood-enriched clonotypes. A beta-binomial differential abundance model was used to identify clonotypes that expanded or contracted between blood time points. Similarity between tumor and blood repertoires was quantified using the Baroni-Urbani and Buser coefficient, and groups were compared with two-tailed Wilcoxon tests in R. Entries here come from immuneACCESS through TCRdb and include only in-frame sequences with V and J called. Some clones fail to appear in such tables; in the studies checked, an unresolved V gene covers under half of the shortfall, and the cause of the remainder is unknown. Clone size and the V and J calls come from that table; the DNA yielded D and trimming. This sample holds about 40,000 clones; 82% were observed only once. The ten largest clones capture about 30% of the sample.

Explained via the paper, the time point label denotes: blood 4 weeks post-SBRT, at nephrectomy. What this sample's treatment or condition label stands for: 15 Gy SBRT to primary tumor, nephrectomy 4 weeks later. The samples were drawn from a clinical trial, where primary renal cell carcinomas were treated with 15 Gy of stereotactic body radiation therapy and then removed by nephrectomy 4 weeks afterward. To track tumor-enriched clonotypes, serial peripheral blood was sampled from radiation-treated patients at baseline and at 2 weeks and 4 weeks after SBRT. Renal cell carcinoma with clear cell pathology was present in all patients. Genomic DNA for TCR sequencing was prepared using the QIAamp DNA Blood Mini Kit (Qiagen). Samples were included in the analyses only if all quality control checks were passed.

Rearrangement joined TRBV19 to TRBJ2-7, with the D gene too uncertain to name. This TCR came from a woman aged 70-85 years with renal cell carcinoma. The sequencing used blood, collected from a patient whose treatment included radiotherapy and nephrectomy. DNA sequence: TGTGCCAGTAGTTTACGTCACTCCTACGAGCAGTACTTC. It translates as CASSLRHSYEQYF.